One T cell receptor beta chain is described in this entry. Its antigen is currently not known. Base quality data are lacking; no much larger clone is found one base away. The data belong to a study of Ad26.COV2.S vaccination and SARS-CoV-2 variants (dated by TCRdb to about 2021). Regarding the complete study: Donors in the vaccine arm were drawn from COV1001, a multicentre, randomized, double-blind, placebo-controlled phase I-IIa trial testing Ad26.COV2.S in healthy adults. Dosing of Ad26.COV2.S was intramuscular, at either 5x10^10 or 1x10^11 viral particles, delivered as one shot or as two shots spaced 56 days apart. The specificity and breadth of SARS-CoV-2-reactive T cell receptors after Ad26.COV2.S vaccination were assessed by TCRbeta repertoire sequencing. A total of around 32 samples were included in the TCR-sequenced set, comprising some 20 Ad26.COV2.S vaccine recipients, 5 placebo recipients and 8 SARS-CoV-2 convalescent individuals. Trial participants were randomized into five groups of five: low-dose or high-dose Ad26.COV2.S given once or twice, or placebo on both occasions. Throughout the experiments and outcome assessment, investigators stayed blinded to trial group allocation. The research as a whole found: Substantial breadth of spike-specific CD8+ and CD4+ T cell responses was reported after vaccination. Comparing responses between vaccine doses or regimens was not something the study was powered to do. The authors noted that the TCR breadth and depth analyses may have underestimated total T cell responses. Vaccine and placebo recipients had comparable non-spike TCR breadth, which fits with the vaccine containing only spike. Ad26.COV2.S recipients had higher spike-specific TCR breadth than placebo recipients (P = 0.0014).

TCRbeta CDR3 regions were sequenced with the immunoSEQ Assay. After extraction, genomic DNA underwent amplification by bias-controlled multiplex PCR, followed by high-throughput sequencing. The published analysis was carried out like this. To quantify the absolute abundance of every unique TCRbeta CDR3 region, sequences were collapsed and filtered. T cell fraction was estimated by normalizing TCRbeta template counts to usable DNA, with usable DNA measured through amplification of reference genes found in all nucleated cells. Repertoire TCRs were annotated as SARS-CoV-2-specific when V gene, CDR3 amino acid sequence and J gene were exactly matched to a known reactive TCR set. The reference SARS-CoV-2 TCR set was derived from MIRA and filtered for enrichment in COVID-19-positive ImmuneCODE repertoires, a step that removed public or cross-reactive TCRs. Based on the MIRA antigens, annotated TCRs were further analysed at the level of specific ORF or position within ORF. Breadth was defined as annotated unique rearrangements over total unique productive rearrangements; depth was the summed frequency of those rearrangements. Group comparisons of TCR breadth used two-sided Wilcoxon rank-sum tests. Imported from immuneACCESS, the table was reduced by TCRdb to in-frame sequences with V and J called. These copies leave out some clones; in studies compared against another copy, an unresolved V gene accounts for under half, and the cause of the remainder is not known. The V and J calls and the clone size are those of that table, but D and trimming were determined from the DNA. The table for this sample lists some 350,000 clones; about 85% of them were counted only once. The ten biggest clones cover approximately 3.5% of the sample.

The sample's treatment or condition label, in plain terms: around 19 received Ad26.COV2.S at low or high dose, single or two shots; roughly five received placebo; per-sample allocation not given. For vaccine and placebo recipients, repertoires were sequenced using samples collected on day 63 after the first injection. Cohort 1b enrolled about two dozen adults aged 18-55 years at a single site in Boston, USA, between 29 July and 7 August 2020. As a vaccine, Ad26.COV2.S was a replication-incompetent adenovirus type 26 vector that expressed a prefusion-stabilized SARS-CoV-2 spike protein derived from the original Wuhan strain. Relative to germline, V is missing 3 bases and J is missing 8 bases, with 8 bases of the junction outside any gene match. CDR1 DFQATT and CDR2 SNEGSKA are derived from the germline V gene (reference sequence). Reading from cysteine to phenylalanine, the CDR3 counts 14 amino acids. Of the read, only the CDR3 DNA is kept; its 42 bases are in frame from base 1.

This TCR was sampled from a person aged 18-60 years who received the Ad26.COV2.S COVID-19 vaccine or a placebo. In this chain, TRBV20-1 is recombined with TRBJ2-3, with 10 bases matching TRBD2. The sample here was peripheral blood, taken in a trial of Ad26.COV2.S vaccine versus placebo. For the CDR3, the sequence is CSASLAGVRGTQYF. The DNA is as follows: TGCAGTGCTAGTCTAGCGGGGGTTCGGGGTACGCAGTATTTT.